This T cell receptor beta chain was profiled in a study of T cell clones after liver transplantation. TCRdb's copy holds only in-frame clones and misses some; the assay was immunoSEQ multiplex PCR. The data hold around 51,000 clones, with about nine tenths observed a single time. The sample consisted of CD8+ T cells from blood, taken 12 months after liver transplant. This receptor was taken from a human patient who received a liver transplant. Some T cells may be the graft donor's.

CDR3 sequence: CASSLGVSNQPQHF. The CDR3 region has the DNA TGTGCCAGCAGTTTGGGAGTTAGCAATCAGCCCCAGCATTTT. The chain couples TRBV28 to TRBJ1-5; D is uncertain. From germline, CDR1 is MDHEN and CDR2 SYDVKM. This CDR3 spans 14 amino acids. The V and J ends lost 3 bases and 0 bases respectively, with 6 bases between them.